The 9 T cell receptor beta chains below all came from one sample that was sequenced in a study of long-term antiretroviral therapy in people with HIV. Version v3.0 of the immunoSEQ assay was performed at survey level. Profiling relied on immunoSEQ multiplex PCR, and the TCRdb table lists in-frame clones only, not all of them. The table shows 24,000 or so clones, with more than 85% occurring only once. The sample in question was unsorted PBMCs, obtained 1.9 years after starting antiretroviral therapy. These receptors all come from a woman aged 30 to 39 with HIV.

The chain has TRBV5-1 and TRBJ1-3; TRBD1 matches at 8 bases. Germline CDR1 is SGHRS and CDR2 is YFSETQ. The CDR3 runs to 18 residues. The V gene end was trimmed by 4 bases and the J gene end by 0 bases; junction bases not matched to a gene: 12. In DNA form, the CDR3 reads TGCGCCAGCAGCCCCGGACAGGGTTTATCGAGCTCTGGAAACACCATATATTTT. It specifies CASSPGQGLSSSGNTIYF.

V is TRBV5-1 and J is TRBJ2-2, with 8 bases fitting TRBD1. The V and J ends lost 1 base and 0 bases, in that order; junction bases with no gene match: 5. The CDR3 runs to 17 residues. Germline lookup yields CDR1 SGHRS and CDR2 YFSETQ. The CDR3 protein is CASSLNRGSANTGELFF. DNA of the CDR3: TGCGCCAGCAGCTTGAACAGGGGGTCTGCGAACACCGGGGAGCTGTTTTTT.

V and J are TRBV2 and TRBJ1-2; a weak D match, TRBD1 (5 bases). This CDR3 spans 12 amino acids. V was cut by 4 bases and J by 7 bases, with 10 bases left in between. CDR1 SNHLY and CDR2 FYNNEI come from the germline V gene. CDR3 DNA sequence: TGTGCCAGCAGTGTGGGGGTAGGTGGCTACACCTTC. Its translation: CASSVGVGGYTF. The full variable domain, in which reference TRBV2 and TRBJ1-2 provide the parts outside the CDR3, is EPEVTQTPSHQVTQMGQEVILRCVPISNHLYFYWYRQILGQKVEFLVSFYNNEISEKSEIFDDQFSVERPDGSNFTLKIRSTKLEDSAMYFCASSVGVGGYTFGSGTRLTVV.

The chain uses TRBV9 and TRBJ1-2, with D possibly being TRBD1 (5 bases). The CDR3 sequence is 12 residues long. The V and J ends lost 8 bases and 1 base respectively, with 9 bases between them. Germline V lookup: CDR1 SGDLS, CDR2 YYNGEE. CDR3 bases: TGTGCCAGTGAACAGGTTAACTATGGCTACACCTTC. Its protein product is CASEQVNYGYTF.

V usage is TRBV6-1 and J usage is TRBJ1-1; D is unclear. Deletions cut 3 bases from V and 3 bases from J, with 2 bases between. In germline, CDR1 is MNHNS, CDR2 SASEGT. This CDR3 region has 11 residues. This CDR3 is CASSEYTEAFF. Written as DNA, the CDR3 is TGTGCCAGCAGTGAGTACACTGAAGCTTTCTTT.

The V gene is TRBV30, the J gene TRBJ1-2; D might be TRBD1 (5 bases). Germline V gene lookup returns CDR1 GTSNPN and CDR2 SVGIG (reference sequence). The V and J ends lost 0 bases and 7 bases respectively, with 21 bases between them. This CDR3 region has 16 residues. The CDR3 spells CAWSVLRGQGAVGYTF. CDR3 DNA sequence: TGTGCCTGGAGTGTACTAAGAGGGCAGGGTGCGGTTGGCTACACCTTC.

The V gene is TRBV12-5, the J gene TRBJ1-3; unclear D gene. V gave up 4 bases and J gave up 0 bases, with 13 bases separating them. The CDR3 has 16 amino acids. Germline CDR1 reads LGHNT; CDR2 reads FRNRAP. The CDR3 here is CASGSKVDSSGNTIYF. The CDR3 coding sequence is TGTGCTAGTGGTTCGAAGGTGGATAGCTCTGGAAACACCATATATTTT. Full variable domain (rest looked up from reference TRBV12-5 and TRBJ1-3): DARVTQTPRHKVTEMGQEVTMRCQPILGHNTVFWYRQTMMQGLELLAYFRNRAPLDDSGMPKDRFSAEMPDATLATLKIQPSEPRDSAVYFCASGSKVDSSGNTIYFGEGSWLTVV.

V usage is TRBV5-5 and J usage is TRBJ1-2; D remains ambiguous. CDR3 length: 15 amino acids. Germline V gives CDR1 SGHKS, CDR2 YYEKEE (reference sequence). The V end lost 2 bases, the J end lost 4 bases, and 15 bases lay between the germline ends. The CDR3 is CASSFTGQAVYGYTF. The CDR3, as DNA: TGTGCCAGCAGCTTCACGGGTCAGGCCGTCTATGGCTACACCTTC.

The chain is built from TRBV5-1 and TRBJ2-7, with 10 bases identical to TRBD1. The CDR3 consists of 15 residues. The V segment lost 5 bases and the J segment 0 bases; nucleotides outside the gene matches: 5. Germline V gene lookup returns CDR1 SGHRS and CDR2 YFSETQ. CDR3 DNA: TGCGCCAGCAGTCCGACAGGGGGCACCTCCTACGAGCAGTACTTC. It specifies CASSPTGGTSYEQYF.